These 19 T cell receptor beta chains originate from one sample sequenced in a study of T cells in Graves' hyperthyroidism and ophthalmopathy (dated by TCRdb to between 2018 and 2021). The library was prepared using multiplex PCR. Reads for this sample came from an Illumina HiSeq 2000. The TCR beta CDR3 regions were amplified from the RNA transcripts. For the first round of RT-PCR on the TCR CDR3, the HTBI primer set was used together with the Qiagen OneStep RT-PCR kit. TCRdb trimmed public reads at Q25 via fastp, called clones via MiXCR and kept in-frame beta chains. Rows merge per CDR3 protein into single entries with the most common DNA and genes. The sample includes around 430,000 distinct CDR3 sequences, with 15% observed a single time. The ten largest clonotypes hold 30% to 35% of the sample. Input material: blood. The receptor source for this set is a woman in her twenties or thirties with Graves' hyperthyroidism.

J is TRBJ2-3 and V is TRBV20-1, with a tentative D call TRBD2 (6 bases). The V gene lost 3 bases and the J gene lost 2 bases, with 15 bases spanning the gap. CDR3 length: 15 residues. From germline, CDR1 is DFQATT and CDR2 SNEGSKA (reference sequence). The CDR3 DNA reads as TGCAGTGCTAGGGCCCTTGCGGGAAACACAGATACGCAGTATTTT. Translated, it gives CSARALAGNTDTQYF.

The rearrangement joins TRBV7-9 to TRBJ1-1, with a weak D call TRBD1 (6 bases). The CDR3 length is 15 residues. Per the germline V gene, CDR1 is SEHNR and CDR2 is FQNEAQ (reference sequence). Between the trimmed V and J ends, which lost 8 bases and 4 bases, there was a span of 20 bases. CDR3 sequence reads: CASVLVPNRVTEAFF. The DNA of the CDR3 is TGTGCCAGCGTTTTAGTACCAAACAGGGTCACTGAAGCTTTCTTT.

This chain connects TRBV5-1 to TRBJ2-3; TRBD1 matches at 9 bases. J gave up 1 base and V 4 bases, and 4 bases lay outside the gene matches. Germline-derived CDR1 and CDR2 are SGHRS and YFSETQ. This CDR3 is built from 15 residues. The CDR3 coding sequence is TGCGCCAGCAGCCAAACAGGGGGCCGCACAGATACGCAGTATTTT. Protein sequence: CASSQTGGRTDTQYF. The entire variable domain, with the rest obtained from reference TRBV5-1 and TRBJ2-3, is as follows: KAGVTQTPRYLIKTRGQQVTLSCSPISGHRSVSWYQQTPGQGLQFLFEYFSETQRNKGNFPGRFSGRQFSNSRSEMNVSTLELGDSALYLCASSQTGGRTDTQYFGPGTRLTVL.

The table lists this clonotype with many counts. V and J are TRBV11-2 and TRBJ1-1; D not certain. Deletions cut 1 base from V and 4 bases from J, with 10 bases between. From germline, CDR1 is SGHAT and CDR2 FQNNGV. The CDR3 has 14 amino acids. CDR3 bases: TGTGCCAGCAGCTTAGCACCCTTGGGCACTGAAGCTTTCTTT. Translation gives CASSLAPLGTEAFF.

This clonotype was found many times. V is TRBV14 and J is TRBJ2-7, with 8 positions matching TRBD2. Per the germline V gene, CDR1 is SGHDN and CDR2 is FVKESK. The CDR3 contains 16 residues. V shed 3 bases and J 2 bases; nucleotides not matched to a gene: 9. The chain's CDR3 is CASSHPLGAGAYEQYF. The CDR3, as DNA: TGTGCCAGCAGCCACCCACTAGGAGCGGGAGCCTACGAGCAGTACTTC.

This clonotype was observed a few times. V and J are TRBV10-3 and TRBJ1-2, with a possible D match to TRBD1 (5 bases). CDR3 size: 13 residues. From germline, CDR1 is ENHRY and CDR2 SYGVKD. V dropped 11 bases and J dropped 8 bases, with 21 bases sitting between them. CDR3 nucleotide sequence: TGTGCCTCGTGGGTCGGAGGGGATCGGGGCTACACCTTC. Translating it yields CASWVGGDRGYTF.

This clonotype has a handful of counts. This chain links TRBV24-1 with TRBJ2-6; 7 nucleotides line up with TRBD1. The CDR3 is 15 residues long. Germline assignment: CDR1 KGHDR and CDR2 SFDVKD. Unmatched junction bases numbered 4, after V lost 7 bases and J lost 2 bases. As DNA, the CDR3 is TGTGCCACCAGCGAGCAGGGGGCTGGGGCCAACGTCCTGACTTTC. Amino acid sequence: CATSEQGAGANVLTF.

This clonotype occurred a few times. V usage is TRBV5-1 and J usage is TRBJ2-2, with D perhaps TRBD2 (5 bases). The V and J ends lost 5 bases and 6 bases respectively, with 14 bases between them. Germline values: CDR1 SGHRS, CDR2 YFSETQ. This CDR3 has 14 amino acids. CDR3 sequence reads: CASRRGMSAGELFF. In DNA form, the CDR3 reads TGCGCCAGCAGAAGAGGGATGTCGGCCGGGGAGCTGTTTTTT.

This clonotype has a count of ten or more. The chain uses TRBV2 and TRBJ1-5; 7 bases are shared with TRBD1. V trimming: 6 bases; J trimming: 4 bases; junction bases outside the gene matches: 6. Per the germline V gene, CDR1 is SNHLY and CDR2 is FYNNEI. CDR3 size: 14 residues. CDR3 region: CASSQWTGNQPQHF. The CDR3 DNA is TGTGCCAGCAGCCAATGGACAGGAAATCAGCCCCAGCATTTT.

This clonotype was observed a few times. This rearrangement joins TRBV7-9 to TRBJ2-2, with D possibly being TRBD1 (5 bases). CDR1 SEHNR and CDR2 FQNEAQ come from the germline V gene (reference sequence). V gave up 7 bases and J gave up 2 bases, with 14 bases separating them. The CDR3 is 15 residues long. As DNA, the CDR3 is TGTGCCAGCATAGACAGCCAGCGAAACACCGGGGAGCTGTTTTTT. Translated: CASIDSQRNTGELFF.

In this sample, this clonotype turned up many times. This rearrangement joins TRBV27 to TRBJ2-3; D is possibly TRBD1 or TRBD2 (5 bases each). Germline loops: CDR1 MNHEY, CDR2 SMNVEV (reference sequence). The CDR3 length is 15 residues. V gave up 5 bases and J gave up 4 bases, with 16 bases separating them. CDR3 region: CASSRWDRRADTQYF. The CDR3 DNA sequence: TGTGCCAGCAGTAGATGGGACCGACGGGCAGATACGCAGTATTTT.

The chain is built from TRBV7-9 and TRBJ2-1; D gene ambiguous. Germline CDR1 SEHNR, CDR2 FQNEAQ (reference sequence). V dropped 9 bases and J dropped 7 bases, with 22 bases sitting between them. This CDR3 comprises 15 residues. This chain's CDR3 is CASIRQQESGNEQFF. DNA for the CDR3: TGTGCCAGTATCAGGCAGCAAGAGAGTGGGAATGAGCAGTTCTTC.

The chain is built from TRBV11-2 and TRBJ2-2, with D perhaps matching TRBD1 or TRBD2 (5 bases each). The CDR3 is 15 residues long. The germline CDR1 and CDR2 sequences are SGHAT and FQNNGV. Trimming pared 5 bases from V and 9 bases from J, leaving 19 bases between. The CDR3 here is CASSLGADGPRELFF. The CDR3 bases are TGTGCCAGCAGCCTCGGGGCGGACGGGCCCCGGGAGCTGTTTTTT.

This clonotype was recorded a few times. The chain combines TRBV24-1 with TRBJ2-3; a weak D match, TRBD2 (6 bases). The CDR3 has 15 residues. Germline V gives CDR1 KGHDR, CDR2 SFDVKD. With 3 bases removed from V and 4 bases from J, the gap between germline ends came to 13 bases. CDR3 region: CATSDPLGLPDTQYF. CDR3 nucleotides: TGTGCCACCAGTGATCCTTTGGGACTGCCAGATACGCAGTATTTT.

This clonotype showed up many times. J is TRBJ2-1 and V is TRBV6-6; a weak D match, TRBD1 (6 bases). Germline assignment: CDR1 MNHNY and CDR2 SVGAGI (reference sequence). The CDR3 contains 15 residues. V was trimmed by 2 bases and J by 3 bases, leaving 11 bases between them. CDR3 DNA: TGTGCCAGCAGTTACGGTGGGGGCGGCTACAATGAGCAGTTCTTC. Amino acids: CASSYGGGGYNEQFF.

This clonotype was counted many times. CDR3 in DNA: TGTGCCAGCAGCCAAGTACGGGGTGGTACTGAAGCTTTCTTT. It specifies CASSQVRGGTEAFF. This chain connects TRBV3-1 to TRBJ1-1; D gene ambiguous. Germline V gene sequence: CDR1 LGHDT, CDR2 YNNKEL (reference sequence). The CDR3 sequence is 14 residues long. V was cut by 1 base and J by 5 bases, with 11 bases left in between.

This clonotype was observed at least ten times. J is TRBJ2-1 and V is TRBV6-5; 10 bases line up with TRBD2. V shed 0 bases and J 5 bases; nucleotides not matched to a gene: 4. From germline, CDR1 is MNHEY and CDR2 SVGAGI. The length of the CDR3 is 16 residues. The CDR3 sequence: CASSYSIAGGNNEQFF. Here the CDR3 DNA reads TGTGCCAGCAGTTACTCAATAGCGGGAGGTAACAATGAGCAGTTCTTC.

In its sample, this clonotype was seen a few times. The V and J genes are TRBV10-3 and TRBJ1-1; maybe TRBD1 (5 bases). Trimming cost V 2 bases and J 0 bases, with 7 bases left between them. Germline loops: CDR1 ENHRY, CDR2 SYGVKD. There are 14 residues in the CDR3. The CDR3 DNA reads TGTGCCATCAGTGAGAGGACATTGAACACTGAAGCTTTCTTT. Amino acid sequence: CAISERTLNTEAFF.

This clonotype was counted ten times or more. CDR3 in DNA: TGTGCCAGCAGACAAACTGGGTACAATGAGCAGTTCTTC. The encoded protein is CASRQTGYNEQFF. The V and J genes are TRBV6-1 and TRBJ2-1; D is unclear. Germline-derived CDR1 and CDR2 are MNHNS and SASEGT. Deletions cut 6 bases from V and 4 bases from J, with 10 bases between. The CDR3 extends over 13 amino acids.